One and the same sample provided the 2 T cell receptor beta chains below, sequenced in a study of T cell repertoires in cytomegalovirus infection. These receptors have no known antigen. TCRdb reprocessed the reads with MiXCR, giving one entry per CDR3 protein. This sample has hundreds of thousands of distinct CDR3 sequences, with about a third found just once. The input for sequencing was cultured CD8+ T cells from PBMCs, taken from culture after CMV antigen stimulation. These receptors were taken from a human donor in good health (CMV status not recorded). Some clones in this sample may be carry-over from other donors' samples.

The CDR3 sequence is CASSSGTVGYEQFF. The CDR3 bases are TGTGCCAGCAGTTCCGGGACGGTTGGATATGAGCAGTTCTTC. The chain links TRBV27 to TRBJ2-1; possibly TRBD1 or TRBD2 for D (5 bases each). This CDR3 has 14 amino acids. The germline V gene has CDR1 MNHEY and CDR2 SMNVEV (reference sequence). Trimming took 4 bases from V and 8 from J, leaving 15 bases between them.

Notes on this clonotype: A much larger clone lies one base from this, so it may be a read error. The rearrangement uses TRBV12-3 or TRBV12-4 and TRBJ2-3; the match to TRBD1 covers 8 bases. This CDR3 has 19 amino acids. The junction had 19 bases not matched to a gene; V was cut back by 5 bases and J by 3 bases. The CDR3 sequence: CASSTTGGQDRLWTDTQYF. As DNA, the CDR3 is TGTGCCAGCAGTACCACCGGGGGACAGGATCGTCTTTGGACAGATACGCAGTATTTT.